The clone carrying this T cell receptor (beta chain) was seen repeatedly, ten times or more. What it binds is unknown. The entry originates in a study of T cells in Graves' hyperthyroidism and ophthalmopathy. TCR beta CDR3 regions were amplified from RNA. TCR CDR3 underwent first-round RT-PCR with the HTBI primer set. In TCRdb, the multiplex PCR reads were re-called with MiXCR into one record per CDR3 protein. The sample includes over 650,000 distinct CDR3 sequences, 45% of them seen just once. Patients showing uncontrolled infection, other autoimmune disease, pregnancy or lactation were ineligible. Study conclusions and caveats: Clonotypes that were expanded in thyroid above 0.001 mostly appeared in blood too. Through a model of 13 V-J features, ophthalmopathy was separated from stable hyperthyroidism.

Germline CDR1 reads ENHRY; CDR2 reads SYGVKD. J was trimmed by 7 bases and V by 2 bases; bases with no gene match: 7. This CDR3 has 14 residues. This chain connects TRBV10-3 to TRBJ2-7, with TRBD1 identical over 8 bases. This TCR was recovered from an adult man with Graves' disease, either hyperthyroidism or ophthalmopathy (not recorded which). Input material: peripheral blood or thyroid tissue (not recorded which). The CDR3 sequence is CAISEGQGAGEQYF. CDR3 DNA sequence: TGTGCCATCAGTGAGGGGCAGGGGGCTGGGGAGCAGTACTTC.